This T cell receptor (beta chain) was retrieved from a study of shared clonotypes between healthy human individuals. About the research overall: Three plates were used per donor for CD4 naive, three for CD4 memory, two for CD8 naive and one for CD8 memory.

Regarding the study as a whole: Compared with clonotypes that all four donors shared, non-shared clonotypes had lower generation probabilities. Clonotype sharing across several donors was observed for around 5% of naive CD4 clonotypes.

The germline gives CDR1 SQVTM, CDR2 ANQGSEA. V lost 6 bases and J 8 bases, leaving 11 bases between the germline ends. The CDR3 extends over 11 amino acids. With regard to this clone: Its matching antigen is unknown. Other DNA sequences in this sample translate to the same CDR3.

Repertoires were generated with immunoSEQ multiplex PCR, while TCRdb's copy carries only in-frame clones and drops some. In the table there are about 230,000 clones, 60% to 70% of which are singletons. Material for sequencing was memory CD4+ T cells sorted from blood. The subset denotes: CD45RA-negative fraction. The gene calls are TRBV29-1 and TRBJ2-1; D gene unclear. The sequence came from a man aged 25 to 40 in good health. DNA for the CDR3: TGCAGCGTCGCCTCCGGCGATGAGCAGTTCTTC. Its protein is CSVASGDEQFF.